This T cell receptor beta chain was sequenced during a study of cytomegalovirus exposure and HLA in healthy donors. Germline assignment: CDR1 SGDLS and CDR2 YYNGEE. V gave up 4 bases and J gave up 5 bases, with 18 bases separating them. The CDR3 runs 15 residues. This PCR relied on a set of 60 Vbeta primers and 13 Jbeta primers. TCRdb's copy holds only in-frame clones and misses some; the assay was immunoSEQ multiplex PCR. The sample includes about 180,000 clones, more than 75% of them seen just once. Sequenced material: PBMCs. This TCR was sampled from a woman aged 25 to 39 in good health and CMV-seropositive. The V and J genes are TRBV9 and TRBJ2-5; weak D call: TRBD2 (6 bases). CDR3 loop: CASSPGPSGGETQYF. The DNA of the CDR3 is TGTGCCAGCAGCCCGGGGCCCTCAGGAGGGGAGACCCAGTACTTC.